This TCR beta chain was sequenced during a study of blood T cell repertoires in COVID-19. Study at large: The study drew acute and convalescent COVID-19 samples from the United States, Italy and Spain. T cells, B-cell-depleted T cells, or PBMCs provided the cDNA or gDNA that served as material.

The trim removed 4 bases at V and 4 bases at J, leaving 12 bases unmatched. Per germline, CDR1 SGHRS and CDR2 YFSETQ. This CDR3 comprises 18 residues. As originally analysed: Nucleated cell counts were estimated from reference gene primer amplification. Sequencing was performed with immunoSEQ multiplex PCR; in TCRdb, only in-frame clones are kept and a portion is missing. V, J and clone size are taken as reported in that table, and D and trimming were inferred from the DNA itself. The sample has some 220,000 clones; roughly 85% are singletons. The gene calls are TRBV5-1 and TRBJ2-1; TRBD2 matches at 12 bases. The sample consisted of peripheral blood. The TCR comes from a woman in her 70s with COVID-19, enrolled during active disease. The CDR3: CASSLWTSGASPYNEQFF. CDR3 sequence (DNA): TGCGCCAGCAGCCTATGGACTAGCGGGGCATCTCCTTACAATGAGCAGTTCTTC.